Listed below are T cell receptor beta chains from one sample, sequenced in a study of T cell responses to AZD1222 COVID-19 vaccine. Libraries were prepared by immunoSEQ multiplex PCR; TCRdb keeps only in-frame clonotypes and omits some of them. The table includes under 200,000 clones, approximately 90% detected once. The sequences come from peripheral blood, collected on day 0 of AZD1222 vaccination. These receptor sequences come from an adult in good health. Each CDR3 is given with its conserved first and last residue. A D gene is named only where the DNA matches it firmly. Some rows mark clone size as missing; the rest say once, few, many or name a class of expanded clone.

>TRBJ1-3|-|once|TRBV9
TGTGCCAGCAGCCAGTCAGAAGGAAACACCATATATTTT
CASSQSEGNTIYF
>TRBJ1-1|-|-|TRBV7-9
TGTGCCAGCAGACAATTCGGGGTTGTGGGTACTGAAGCTTTCTTT
CASRQFGVVGTEAFF
>TRBJ2-1|TRBD2|-|TRBV28
TGTGCCAGCAATCTTTTCGGACTAGCGGATTACAATGAGCAGTTCTTC
CASNLFGLADYNEQFF
>TRBJ1-1|-|-|TRBV18
TGTGCCAGCCAACCGGGGGGAGACACTGAAGCTTTCTTT
CASQPGGDTEAFF
>TRBJ2-3|TRBD1|-|TRBV9
TGTGCCAGCAGCGGGAGACAGGGCGCTAGCACAGATACGCAGTATTTT
CASSGRQGASTDTQYF
>TRBJ1-4|-|-|TRBV28
TGTGCCAGCAGTTCTCTCCCTAATGAAAAACTGTTTTTT
CASSSLPNEKLFF
>TRBJ1-1|TRBD1|-|TRBV6-2/TRBV6-3
TGTGCCAGCAGCCCTACCGACAGGGGGCGTCGGAACACTGAAGCTTTCTTT
CASSPTDRGRRNTEAFF
>TRBJ2-7|-|-|TRBV5-8
TGTGCCAGCAGCTTACGGCGGGCGAGGGACGAGCAGTACTTC
CASSLRRARDEQYF
>TRBJ2-7|-|-|TRBV28
TGTGCCAGCAGTTTATGGGGGAGACAGAGCTCCTACGAGCAGTACTTC
CASSLWGRQSSYEQYF
>TRBJ1-3|-|-|TRBV5-1
TGCGCCAGCAGTCGGGGGAGGGAAGGCGGAAACACCATATATTTT
CASSRGREGGNTIYF
>TRBJ1-1|-|-|TRBV6-5
TGTGCCAGCATGCCTCGGTTAGGAACTGAAGCTTTCTTT
CASMPRLGTEAFF
>TRBJ1-1|TRBD1|-|TRBV7-3
TGTGCCAGCAGCCCGGGACAGGCAAACACTGAAGCTTTCTTT
CASSPGQANTEAFF
>TRBJ2-7|-|-|TRBV7-9
TGTGCCAGCAGCTTGGAGGGACCCGAGCAGTACTTC
CASSLEGPEQYF
>TRBJ1-2|TRBD1|-|TRBV27
TGTGCCAGCAGTCCCCAGACAGGGGACTATGGCTACACCTTC
CASSPQTGDYGYTF
>TRBJ1-5|-|-|TRBV10-3
TGTGCCATCAGTGTAGCGGTGACTCAGCCCCAGCATTTT
CAISVAVTQPQHF
>TRBJ2-3|TRBD2|-|TRBV28
TGTGCCAGCAGTCCCCGTCGGGGACTAGCGGGAGGTGATACAGATACGCAGTATTTT
CASSPRRGLAGGDTDTQYF
>TRBJ2-5|-|-|TRBV5-6
TGTGCCAGCAGCTTGAAAATTGAAAGGGCCTCTCAAGAGACCCAGTACTTC
CASSLKIERASQETQYF
>TRBJ2-7|TRBD1|-|TRBV15
TGTGCCACCAGCAGGCCGGGACAGCAACCCTACGAGCAGTACTTC
CATSRPGQQPYEQYF
>TRBJ1-5|-|-|TRBV15
TGTGCCACCGGTCACCCGGGCAATCAGCCCCAGCATTTT
CATGHPGNQPQHF
>TRBJ2-3|-|-|TRBV7-6
TGTGCCAGCAGCTTAGTTGTACCGGTCGCAGGCAACAAAGATACGCAGTATTTT
CASSLVVPVAGNKDTQYF
>TRBJ2-3|-|-|TRBV12-5
TGTGCTAGTGGTTTGGGACAGGAAGATACGCAGTATTTT
CASGLGQEDTQYF
>TRBJ2-7|TRBD2|-|TRBV10-3
TGTGCCATCAGACCCCGGGGGGGATACGAGCAGTACTTC
CAIRPRGGYEQYF
>TRBJ1-6|TRBD1|-|TRBV6-5
TGTGCCAGCAATAACAGGGGTGAAGGTTCACCCCTCCACTTT
CASNNRGEGSPLHF
>TRBJ1-2|TRBD1|-|TRBV6-4
TGTGCCAGCAGTGCACCCCCCGGGACAGAAAACTATGGCTACACCTTC
CASSAPPGTENYGYTF
>TRBJ2-1|-|-|TRBV4-2
TGTGCCAGCAGCCAAGATGGGACCTCCCCGGGAAATGAGCAGTTCTTC
CASSQDGTSPGNEQFF
>TRBJ2-2|TRBD2|-|TRBV4-3
TGCGCCAGCAGCCGCGCCCGGGGGGGCGGGGAGCTGTTTTTT
CASSRARGGGELFF
>TRBJ2-5|TRBD2|-|TRBV4-1
TGCGCCAGCAGCCAAGAAGGACTAGCGGGGGGTGCAGAGACCCAGTACTTC
CASSQEGLAGGAETQYF
>TRBJ1-5|-|-|TRBV6-4
TGTGCCAGCAGGGGAGGTTGGGGTCAGCCCCAGCATTTT
CASRGGWGQPQHF
>TRBJ2-2|-|-|TRBV3-1/TRBV3-2
TGTGCCAGCAGCCAATTGAGCGGGGAGCTGTTTTTT
CASSQLSGELFF
>TRBJ1-1|-|-|TRBV11-2
TGTGCCAGCAGCTCCGGACTAACCCTGGGCAACACTGAAGCTTTCTTT
CASSSGLTLGNTEAFF
>TRBJ1-3|-|-|TRBV2
TGTGCCAGCACTGTCCGGGGTCTTAGCTCTGGAAACACCATATATTTT
CASTVRGLSSGNTIYF
>TRBJ2-3|-|-|TRBV12-3/TRBV12-4
TGTGCCAGCACCCACAATCCCACAGATACGCAGTATTTT
CASTHNPTDTQYF
>TRBJ1-1|-|-|TRBV5-8
TGTGCCAGCAGCTTCTATCGGGTGAACACTGAAGCTTTCTTT
CASSFYRVNTEAFF
>TRBJ2-2|TRBD1|-|TRBV12-3/TRBV12-4
TGTGCCAGCAGACTACAGGGGACCGGGGAGCTGTTTTTT
CASRLQGTGELFF
>TRBJ2-3|-|-|TRBV11-2
TGTGCCAGCAGCCAGACTGCCGATACGCAGTATTTT
CASSQTADTQYF